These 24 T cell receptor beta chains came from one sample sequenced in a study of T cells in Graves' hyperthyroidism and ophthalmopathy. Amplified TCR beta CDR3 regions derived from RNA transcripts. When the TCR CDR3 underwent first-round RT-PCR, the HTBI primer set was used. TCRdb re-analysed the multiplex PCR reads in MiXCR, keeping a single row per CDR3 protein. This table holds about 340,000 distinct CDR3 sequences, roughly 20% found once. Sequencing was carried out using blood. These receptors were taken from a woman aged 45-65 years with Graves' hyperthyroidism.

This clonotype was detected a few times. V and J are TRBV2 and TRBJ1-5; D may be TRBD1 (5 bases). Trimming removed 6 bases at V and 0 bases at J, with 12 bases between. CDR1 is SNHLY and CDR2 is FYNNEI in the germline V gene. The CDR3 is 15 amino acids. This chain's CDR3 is CASRGEVDSNQPQHF. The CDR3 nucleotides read TGTGCCAGCAGGGGGGAGGTCGATAGCAATCAGCCCCAGCATTTT.

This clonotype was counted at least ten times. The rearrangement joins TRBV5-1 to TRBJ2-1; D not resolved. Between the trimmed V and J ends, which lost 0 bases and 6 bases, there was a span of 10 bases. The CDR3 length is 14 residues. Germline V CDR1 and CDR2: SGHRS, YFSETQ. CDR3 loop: CASSLAGYGNEQFF. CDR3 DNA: TGCGCCAGCAGCTTGGCCGGTTACGGCAATGAGCAGTTCTTC.

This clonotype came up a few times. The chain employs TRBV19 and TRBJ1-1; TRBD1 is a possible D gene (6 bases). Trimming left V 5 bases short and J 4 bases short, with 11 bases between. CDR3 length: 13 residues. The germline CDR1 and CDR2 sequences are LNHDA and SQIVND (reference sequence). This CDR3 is CASSLDRSTEAFF. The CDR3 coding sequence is TGTGCCAGTAGTCTGGACAGAAGCACTGAAGCTTTCTTT.

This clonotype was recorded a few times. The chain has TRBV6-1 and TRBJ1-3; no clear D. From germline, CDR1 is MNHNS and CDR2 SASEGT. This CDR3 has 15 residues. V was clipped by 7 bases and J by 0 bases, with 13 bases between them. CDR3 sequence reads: CASIRGKNSGNTIYF. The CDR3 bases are TGTGCCAGCATTAGAGGGAAGAACTCTGGAAACACCATATATTTT.

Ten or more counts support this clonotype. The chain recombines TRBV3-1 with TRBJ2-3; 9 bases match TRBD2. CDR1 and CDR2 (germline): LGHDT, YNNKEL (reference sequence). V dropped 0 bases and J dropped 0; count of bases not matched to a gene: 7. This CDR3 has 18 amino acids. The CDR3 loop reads CASSQEALSGRSTDTQYF. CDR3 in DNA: TGTGCCAGCAGCCAAGAAGCCTTAAGCGGGAGGAGCACAGATACGCAGTATTTT.

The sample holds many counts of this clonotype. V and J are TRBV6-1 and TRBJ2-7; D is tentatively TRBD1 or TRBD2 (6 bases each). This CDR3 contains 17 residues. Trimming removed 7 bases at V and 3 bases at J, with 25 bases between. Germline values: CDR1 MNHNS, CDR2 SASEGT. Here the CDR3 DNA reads TGTGCCAGCAAAACCCCCAAGTCGCGGGACACACGCTACGAGCAGTACTTC. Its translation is CASKTPKSRDTRYEQYF.

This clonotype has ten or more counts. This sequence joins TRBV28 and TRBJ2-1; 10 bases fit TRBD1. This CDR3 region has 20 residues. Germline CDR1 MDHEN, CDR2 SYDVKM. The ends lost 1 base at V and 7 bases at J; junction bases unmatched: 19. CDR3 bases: TGTGCCAGCAGTTTATCGACAGGGGGCGCGTTGAATGTACTTTGGAATGAGCAGTTCTTC. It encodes CASSLSTGGALNVLWNEQFF. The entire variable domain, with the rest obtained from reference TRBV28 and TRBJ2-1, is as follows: DVKVTQSSRYLVKRTGEKVFLECVQDMDHENMFWYRQDPGLGLRLIYFSYDVKMKEKGDIPEGYSVSREKKERFSLILESASTNQTSMYLCASSLSTGGALNVLWNEQFFGPGTRLTVL.

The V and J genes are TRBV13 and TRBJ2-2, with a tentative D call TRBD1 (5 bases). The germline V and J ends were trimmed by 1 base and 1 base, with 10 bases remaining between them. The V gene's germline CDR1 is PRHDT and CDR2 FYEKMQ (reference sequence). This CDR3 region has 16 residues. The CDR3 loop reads CASSLARTLNTGELFF. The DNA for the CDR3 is TGTGCCAGCAGCTTAGCCCGGACATTGAACACCGGGGAGCTGTTTTTT.

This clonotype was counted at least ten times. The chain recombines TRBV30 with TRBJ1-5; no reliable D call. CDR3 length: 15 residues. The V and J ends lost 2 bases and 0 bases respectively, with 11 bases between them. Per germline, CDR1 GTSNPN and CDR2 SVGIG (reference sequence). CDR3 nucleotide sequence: TGTGCCTGGAGTCACCGGGTCGATAGCAATCAGCCCCAGCATTTT. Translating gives CAWSHRVDSNQPQHF.

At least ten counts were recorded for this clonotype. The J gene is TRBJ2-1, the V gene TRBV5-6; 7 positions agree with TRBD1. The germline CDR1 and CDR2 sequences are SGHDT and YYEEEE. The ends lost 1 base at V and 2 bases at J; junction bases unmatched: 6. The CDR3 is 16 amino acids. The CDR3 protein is CASSLTGEGTYNEQFF. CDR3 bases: TGTGCCAGCAGCTTGACAGGGGAAGGGACCTACAATGAGCAGTTCTTC.

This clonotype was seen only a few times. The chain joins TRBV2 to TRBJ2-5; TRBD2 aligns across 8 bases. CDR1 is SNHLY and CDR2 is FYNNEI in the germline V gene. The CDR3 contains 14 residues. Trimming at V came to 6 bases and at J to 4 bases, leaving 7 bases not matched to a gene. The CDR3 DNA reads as TGTGCCAGCAGACCACCCGCGGGGGGAGAGACCCAGTACTTC. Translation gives CASRPPAGGETQYF.

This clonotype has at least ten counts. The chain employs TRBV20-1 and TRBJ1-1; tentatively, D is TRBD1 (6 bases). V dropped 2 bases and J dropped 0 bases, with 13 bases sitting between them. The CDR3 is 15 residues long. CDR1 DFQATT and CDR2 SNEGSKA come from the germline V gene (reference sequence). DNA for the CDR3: TGCAGTGCTAGACGGGCGGGGGGCTTGAACACTGAAGCTTTCTTT. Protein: CSARRAGGLNTEAFF.

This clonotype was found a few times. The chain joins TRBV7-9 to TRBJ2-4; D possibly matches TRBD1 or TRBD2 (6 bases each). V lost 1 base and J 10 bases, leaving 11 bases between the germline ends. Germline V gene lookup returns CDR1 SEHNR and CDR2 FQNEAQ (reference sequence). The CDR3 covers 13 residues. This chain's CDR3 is CASSLDREEIQYF. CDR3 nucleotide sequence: TGTGCCAGCAGCTTAGACAGGGAGGAAATTCAGTACTTC.

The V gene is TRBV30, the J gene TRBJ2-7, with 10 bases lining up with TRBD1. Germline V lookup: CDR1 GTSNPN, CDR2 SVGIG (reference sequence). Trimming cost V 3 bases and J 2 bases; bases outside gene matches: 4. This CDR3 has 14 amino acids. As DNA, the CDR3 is TGTGCCTGGAGCGGGGGGACAGGGGCCTACGAGCAGTACTTC. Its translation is CAWSGGTGAYEQYF.

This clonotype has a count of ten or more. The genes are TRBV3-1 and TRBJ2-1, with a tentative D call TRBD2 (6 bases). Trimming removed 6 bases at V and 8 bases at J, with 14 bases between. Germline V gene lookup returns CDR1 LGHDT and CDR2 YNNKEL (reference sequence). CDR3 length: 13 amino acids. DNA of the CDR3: TGTGCCAGCAGTCGCAGGGAGGTGGATGAGCAGTTCTTC. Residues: CASSRREVDEQFF.

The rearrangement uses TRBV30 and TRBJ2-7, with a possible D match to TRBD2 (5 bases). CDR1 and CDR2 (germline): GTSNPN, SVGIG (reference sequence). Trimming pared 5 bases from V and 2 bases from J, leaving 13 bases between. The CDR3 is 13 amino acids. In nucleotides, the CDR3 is TGTGCCTGGTCCGGGATTGCCGCCTACGAGCAGTACTTC. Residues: CAWSGIAAYEQYF.

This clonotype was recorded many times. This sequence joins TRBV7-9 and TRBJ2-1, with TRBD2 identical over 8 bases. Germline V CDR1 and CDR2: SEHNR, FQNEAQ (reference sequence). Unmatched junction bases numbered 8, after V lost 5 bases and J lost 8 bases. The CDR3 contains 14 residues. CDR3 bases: TGTGCCAGCAGCATTCGCGGGGGGCCGCATGAGCAGTTCTTC. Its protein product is CASSIRGGPHEQFF.

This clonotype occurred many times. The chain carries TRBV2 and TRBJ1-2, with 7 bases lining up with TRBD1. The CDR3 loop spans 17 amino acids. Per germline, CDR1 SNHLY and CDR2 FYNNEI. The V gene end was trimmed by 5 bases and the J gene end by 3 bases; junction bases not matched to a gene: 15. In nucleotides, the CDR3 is TGTGCCAGCAGTCTCCCCCCGGACAGGCTTGGCGACTATGGCTACACCTTC. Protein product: CASSLPPDRLGDYGYTF.

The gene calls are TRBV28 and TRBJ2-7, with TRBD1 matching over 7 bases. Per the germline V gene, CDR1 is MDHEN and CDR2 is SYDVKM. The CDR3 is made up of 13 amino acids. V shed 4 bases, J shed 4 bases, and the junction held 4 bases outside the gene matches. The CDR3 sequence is CASSSGGRYEQYF. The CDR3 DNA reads TGTGCCAGCAGTTCAGGGGGAAGGTACGAGCAGTACTTC.

The CDR3 sequence is CASSLGVPWELFF. The CDR3 coding sequence is TGTGCCAGCAGTTTAGGGGTACCCTGGGAGCTGTTTTTT. This sequence joins TRBV27 and TRBJ2-2; no clear D gene. The germline V gene has CDR1 MNHEY and CDR2 SMNVEV (reference sequence). The CDR3 covers 13 residues. The V end lost 2 bases, the J end lost 9 bases, and 10 bases lay between the germline ends.

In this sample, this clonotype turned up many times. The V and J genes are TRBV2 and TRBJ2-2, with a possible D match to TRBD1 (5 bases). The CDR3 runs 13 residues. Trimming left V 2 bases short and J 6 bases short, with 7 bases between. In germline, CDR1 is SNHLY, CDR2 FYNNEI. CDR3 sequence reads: CASSEQGPGELFF. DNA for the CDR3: TGTGCCAGCAGTGAACAGGGCCCCGGGGAGCTGTTTTTT.

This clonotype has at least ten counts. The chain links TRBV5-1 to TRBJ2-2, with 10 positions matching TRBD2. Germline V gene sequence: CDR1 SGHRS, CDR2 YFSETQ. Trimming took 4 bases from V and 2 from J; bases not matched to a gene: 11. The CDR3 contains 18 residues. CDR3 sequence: CASSRPRVAGGNTGELFF. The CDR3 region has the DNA TGCGCCAGCAGCCGCCCGCGGGTAGCGGGAGGAAACACCGGGGAGCTGTTTTTT.

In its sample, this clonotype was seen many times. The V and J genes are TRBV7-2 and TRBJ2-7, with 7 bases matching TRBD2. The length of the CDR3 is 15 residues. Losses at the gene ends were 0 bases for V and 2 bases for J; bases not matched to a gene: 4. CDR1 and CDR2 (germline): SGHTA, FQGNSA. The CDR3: CASSLAGGAAYEQYV. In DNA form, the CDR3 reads TGTGCCAGCAGCTTAGCGGGAGGGGCGGCCTACGAGCAGTACGTC.

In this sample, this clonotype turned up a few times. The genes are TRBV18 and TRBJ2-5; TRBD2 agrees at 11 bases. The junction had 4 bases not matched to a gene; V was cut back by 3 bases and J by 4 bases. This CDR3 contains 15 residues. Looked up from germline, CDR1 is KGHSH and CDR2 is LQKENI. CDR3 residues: CASSPRTSGGETQYF. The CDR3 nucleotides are TGTGCCAGCTCACCCCGAACTAGCGGGGGAGAGACCCAGTACTTC.